Below, 9 T cell receptor beta chains from the same sample are listed, as sequenced in a study of T cell responses to AZD1222 COVID-19 vaccine. Profiled with immunoSEQ multiplex PCR; TCRdb holds only in-frame clones, not every one. Seen here are about 95,000 clones, around 90% observed once, and the top ten hold roughly 3.5%. The starting material was peripheral blood, obtained on day 0 of AZD1222 vaccination. These receptors came from an adult in good health.

The J gene is TRBJ2-1, the V gene TRBV5-1, with D unclear. V lost 4 bases and J lost 10, with 9 bases in between. CDR1 and CDR2 from the germline V gene are SGHRS and YFSETQ. The CDR3 length is 11 residues. CDR3 in DNA: TGCGCCAGCAGCCTGGTGGGCGAGCAGTTCTTC. It yields the protein CASSLVGEQFF.

The rearrangement uses TRBV13 and TRBJ1-1; the D gene is possibly TRBD1 (6 bases). This CDR3 comprises 17 residues. CDR1 and CDR2 from the germline V gene are PRHDT and FYEKMQ (reference sequence). With 1 base removed from V and 3 bases from J, the gap between germline ends came to 18 bases. The CDR3 spells CASSLAVGDTRHTEAFF. The CDR3 coding sequence is TGTGCCAGCAGCTTAGCGGTGGGGGACACCCGGCACACTGAAGCTTTCTTT.

The chain combines TRBV5-1 with TRBJ1-3; 11 bases are a match to TRBD1. Looked up from germline, CDR1 is SGHRS and CDR2 is YFSETQ. J lost 0 bases, V lost 2 bases, and 4 bases had no gene match. The CDR3 covers 17 residues. The CDR3 here is CASSLGQGAYSGNTIYF. The CDR3 region has the DNA TGCGCCAGCAGCTTAGGACAGGGGGCCTACTCTGGAAACACCATATATTTT.

The chain is built from TRBV19 and TRBJ1-5, with TRBD1 identical over 9 bases. The germline V gene encodes CDR1 LNHDA and CDR2 SQIVND (reference sequence). This CDR3 is built from 17 residues. Trimming cost V 8 bases and J 0 bases; bases outside gene matches: 11. CDR3 protein: CASRTTGTGYSNQPQHF. The CDR3, as DNA: TGTGCCAGTCGTACGACCGGGACAGGGTATAGCAATCAGCCCCAGCATTTT.

The chain is built from TRBV6-5 and TRBJ2-1, with D possibly called TRBD1 or TRBD2 (6 bases each). Germline CDR1 and CDR2: MNHEY and SVGAGI. The CDR3 is 15 residues long. V gave up 6 bases and J gave up 0 bases, with 12 bases separating them. In DNA form, the CDR3 reads TGTGCCAGCAGATATCGGGGGCTCTCCTACAATGAGCAGTTCTTC. Amino acids: CASRYRGLSYNEQFF.

This rearrangement joins TRBV6-1 to TRBJ1-2; no definite D call. The V gene's germline CDR1 is MNHNS and CDR2 SASEGT. Trimming took off 0 bases at V and 7 bases at J, with 15 bases between the two ends. The CDR3 length is 15 residues. As DNA, the CDR3 is TGTGCCAGCAGTGAAGCGCTCTGGACCTACTTTGGCTACACCTTC. Translated, it gives CASSEALWTYFGYTF.

This sequence joins TRBV10-3 and TRBJ1-5, with a tentative D call TRBD1 (5 bases). In germline, CDR1 is ENHRY, CDR2 SYGVKD. The CDR3 sequence is 13 residues long. V lost 3 bases and J 4 bases, leaving 7 bases between the germline ends. Here the CDR3 reads CAISEQVNQPQHF. Written as DNA, the CDR3 is TGTGCCATCAGTGAACAGGTAAATCAGCCCCAGCATTTT.

The rearrangement links TRBV30 to TRBJ1-6; D uncertain. Looked up from germline, CDR1 is GTSNPN and CDR2 is SVGIG (reference sequence). This CDR3 is 13 amino acids long. The V end lost 2 bases, the J end lost 12 bases, and 14 bases lay between the germline ends. CDR3 in DNA: TGTGCCTGGAGTCTGACCCAAAGTGGACCCCTCCACTTT. Translating gives CAWSLTQSGPLHF.

This clone was found a few times. V gene TRBV24-1 combines with J gene TRBJ1-2, with TRBD1 matching over 7 bases. CDR1 and CDR2 from the germline V gene are KGHDR and SFDVKD. V lost 10 bases to trimming and J lost 4 bases; unmatched junction nucleotides: 8. This CDR3 is built from 13 residues. The CDR3 bases are TGTGCCACGGGGACAGAAGGACTCTATGGCTACACCTTC. Translation gives CATGTEGLYGYTF.